The 5 T cell receptor beta chains below were found in one sample sequenced in a study of identical twins. TCRdb used MiXCR to reprocess the 5' RACE reads, holding one entry per CDR3 protein. The sample holds more than 200,000 distinct CDR3 sequences; less than 9.5% are singletons and the top ten take 5.1%. The sample consisted of memory (CD45RO+) T cells sorted from blood. These receptors originate from a woman aged 18-35 years in good health.

This clonotype has only a few counts. The CDR3, as DNA: TGTGCCAGCAGGGCGACCGGGAATTCTCTCGAGCAGTACTTC. Translated: CASRATGNSLEQYF. The J gene is TRBJ2-7, the V gene TRBV2; D is possibly TRBD2 (5 bases). Trimming cost V 6 bases and J 6 bases, with 18 bases left between them. Germline values: CDR1 SNHLY, CDR2 FYNNEI. This CDR3 has 14 residues.

This clonotype was counted ten times or more. The chain has TRBV20-1 and TRBJ1-1; 10 nucleotides match TRBD1. V shed 0 bases and J 4 bases; nucleotides not matched to a gene: 5. Germline CDR1 DFQATT, CDR2 SNEGSKA (reference sequence). The CDR3 consists of 15 residues. DNA of the CDR3: TGCAGTGCTAGAGACGAGAGGACAGGGGGCACTGAAGCTTTCTTT. Its protein is CSARDERTGGTEAFF.

The CDR3 here is CASSRSGDEQYF. CDR3 bases: TGTGCCAGCAGCCGCTCCGGAGACGAGCAGTACTTC. The genes are TRBV11-3 and TRBJ2-7; D ambiguous. The CDR3 length is 12 residues. The V gene's germline CDR1 is SGHNT and CDR2 YENEEA. The V end lost 5 bases, the J end lost 5 bases, and 10 bases lay between the germline ends.

This clonotype was counted at least ten times. The V call is TRBV5-1, the J call TRBJ2-1; D remains ambiguous. This CDR3 spans 14 amino acids. The germline V gene has CDR1 SGHRS and CDR2 YFSETQ. V lost 0 bases and J 0 bases, leaving 4 bases between the germline ends. CDR3 coding DNA: TGCGCCAGCAGCTTGGATAGCTCCTACAATGAGCAGTTCTTC. This codes for CASSLDSSYNEQFF.

The table lists this clonotype with a few counts. V gene TRBV18 combines with J gene TRBJ2-5; TRBD1 or TRBD2 may be the D gene (5 bases each). V dropped 6 bases and J dropped 3 bases, with 14 bases sitting between them. The CDR3 extends over 14 amino acids. The germline CDR1 and CDR2 sequences are KGHSH and LQKENI. CDR3 sequence: CASSLGPNKETQYF. The CDR3 DNA reads as TGTGCCAGCTCGTTGGGACCCAATAAAGAGACCCAGTACTTC.